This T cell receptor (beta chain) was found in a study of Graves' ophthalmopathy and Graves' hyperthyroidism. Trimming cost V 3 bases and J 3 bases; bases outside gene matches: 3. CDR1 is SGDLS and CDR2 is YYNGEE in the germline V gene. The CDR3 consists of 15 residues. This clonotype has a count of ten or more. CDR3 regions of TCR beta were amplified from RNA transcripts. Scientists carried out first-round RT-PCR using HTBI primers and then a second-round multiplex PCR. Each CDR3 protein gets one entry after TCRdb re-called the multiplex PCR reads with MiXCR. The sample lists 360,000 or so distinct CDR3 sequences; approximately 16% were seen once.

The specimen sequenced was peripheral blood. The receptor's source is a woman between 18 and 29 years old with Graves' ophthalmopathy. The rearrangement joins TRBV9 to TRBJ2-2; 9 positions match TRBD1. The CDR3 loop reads CASSGTGADTGELFF. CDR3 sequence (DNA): TGTGCCAGCAGCGGGACAGGGGCTGACACCGGGGAGCTGTTTTTT. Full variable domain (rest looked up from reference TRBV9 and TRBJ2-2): DSGVTQTPKHLITATGQRVTLRCSPRSGDLSVYWYQQSLDQGLQFLIQYYNGEERAKGNILERFSAQQFPDLHSELNLSSLELGDSALYFCASSGTGADTGELFFGEGSRLTVL.